This passage covers 2 T cell receptor beta chains from one sample sequenced in a study of cytomegalovirus exposure and HLA in healthy donors. PCR amplification relied on 60 Vbeta primers (plus 13 Jbeta primers). Sequencing used immunoSEQ multiplex PCR; TCRdb keeps in-frame clones, though not all of them. The sample consists of about 140,000 clones, more than 60% of them appearing once. Sequenced sample: PBMCs. The origin of the receptors is a woman aged 50 to 60 in good health and CMV-seropositive.

This sequence joins TRBV2 and TRBJ1-1; D is ambiguous. The germline CDR1 and CDR2 sequences are SNHLY and FYNNEI. The length of the CDR3 is 16 residues. V was shortened by 4 bases and J by 2 bases, with 17 bases between the two germline ends. The DNA of the CDR3 is TGTGCCAGCAGTGTGGGTCCCCCGGGTCTTAACACTGAAGCTTTCTTT. Translated, it gives CASSVGPPGLNTEAFF.

This clone was seen only a few times. The chain recombines TRBV14 with TRBJ1-3; tentatively, D is TRBD1 (5 bases). CDR3 size: 14 residues. The V and J ends lost 4 bases and 8 bases respectively, with 15 bases between them. Germline lookup yields CDR1 SGHDN and CDR2 FVKESK. As DNA, the CDR3 is TGTGCCAGCAGCCCAACAGGAGATGCGTACACCATATATTTT. Residues: CASSPTGDAYTIYF.